A single T cell receptor beta chain is shown here with its context. The read ends 3 residues shy of where the CDR3 ends; the end is completed using the germline J gene. Sequenced by immunoSEQ multiplex PCR; TCRdb stores in-frame clones only, minus some. The ten top clones account for 4% to 5%, within a sample of around 28,000 clones. The CDR3 runs to 14 residues. V lost 3 bases to trimming and J lost 6 bases, with 13 bases between them. CDR1 is SGHNT, CDR2 YYREEE, per germline (reference sequence). These data belong to a study of T cells in women clearing cervical HPV infection. This chain uses TRBV5-4 with TRBJ1-5; TRBD1 is a possible D gene (5 bases). The sample taken for sequencing was blood buffy coat. The origin of this receptor is a woman aged 18-70 years with a cervical HPV16 infection that either progressed to CIN3+ or cleared (not recorded which). The CDR3 bases that were read are TGTGCCAGCAGCTACTGGGGCGGCGGTCAGCCC. Encoded protein: CASSYWGGGQP. The whole CDR3 region reads CASSYWGGGQPQHF.